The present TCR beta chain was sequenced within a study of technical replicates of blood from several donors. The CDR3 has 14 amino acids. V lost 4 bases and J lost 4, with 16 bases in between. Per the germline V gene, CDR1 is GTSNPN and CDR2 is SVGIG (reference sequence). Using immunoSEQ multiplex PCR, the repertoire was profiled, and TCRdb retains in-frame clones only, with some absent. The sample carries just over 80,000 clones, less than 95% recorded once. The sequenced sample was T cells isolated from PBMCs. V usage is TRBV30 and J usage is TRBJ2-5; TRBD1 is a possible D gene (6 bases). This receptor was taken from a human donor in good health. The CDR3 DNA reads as TGTGCCTGGACCACAACGGTGACAGGAGAGACCCAGTACTTC. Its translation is CAWTTTVTGETQYF.